Listed below are T cell receptor beta chains from one sample, sequenced in a study of CD8 T cells in Susac syndrome. Via MiXCR, TCRdb re-called the immunoSEQ multiplex PCR reads, giving one row per CDR3 protein. Of 210,000 or so distinct CDR3 sequences listed, 94% were seen once; the top ten hold under 0.2%. The sequenced sample consisted of CD4+ T cells from PBMCs. These receptors were collected from a human donor with Susac syndrome. Both conserved end residues are part of each CDR3.

>TRBV20-1
CSASDGPYPYNEQFF
>TRBV30
CAWTGSVDAQPQHF
>TRBV5-4
CASSLGGGVSYNEQFF
>TRBV2
CASSEGWGYTF
>TRBV14
CASSQGASGGQETQYF
>TRBV20-1
CSARDKLGTLAGSEKLFF
>TRBV20-1
CSARPGEFSYEQYF
>TRBV10-3
CAISYEGAHGYTF
>TRBV7-6
CASSLEGEGREQYF
>TRBV29-1
CSVCPSANEKLFF
>TRBV5-1
CASRVGQTNTGELFF
>TRBV6-5
CASSPAGRSYEQYF
>TRBV4-3
CASSQGLQGVRMNTGELFF
>TRBV28
CASSLLGAGLHGYTF
>TRBV6-2/TRBV6-3
CASSNPTGEQYF
>TRBV20-1
CSARGTSYYTF
>TRBV27
CASSMTGTGFYEQYF
>TRBV20-1
CSATEDDREQYF
>TRBV2
CASLPTSLGNTEAFF
>TRBV14
CASSQVRRGTYEQYF
>TRBV5-1
CASSFLAQGANTEAFF
>TRBV6-2/TRBV6-3
CASSPIRTGRDEQFF
>TRBV30
CAWTLGTSGYTF
>TRBV7-2
CASSYLFEQYF
>TRBV2
CASSGGGRTEAFF
>TRBV30
CAWSVDRGNEKLFF
>TRBV4-3
CASSLTGTGGYGYTF
>TRBV4-2
CASSPTAGHQAGTQYF
>TRBV30
CAWTRRDTIYF
>TRBV14
CASSHRQGTGNTIYF
>TRBV10-3
CAISGQFSENTEAFF
>TRBV20-1
CSAPRTGTGSYEQYF
>TRBV5-6
CASSRTSGGLETQYF
>TRBV29-1
CSVEDGPGYGYTF
>TRBV14
CASSQDWGTEAFF
>TRBV27
CASREGQGVTGELFF
>TRBV7-9
CASSQDRGNSYGYTF
>TRBV20-1
CSARSPGGDEQYF
>TRBV20-1
CSAGRPLEQYF
>TRBV4-1
CASSQDPSRETQYF
>TRBV6-1
CASRDNHSPLHF
>TRBV30
CAWRPRDRGYNGELFF
>TRBV28
CASSNRATGELFF
>TRBV3-1
CASSQDHNTGELFF
>TRBV11-1
CASSLVTRGNTEAFF
>TRBV20-1
CSARVWQGSSYEQYF
>TRBV12-3/TRBV12-4
CASRLSGDRNQPQHF
>TRBV20-1
CSTGTGRTGELFF
>TRBV30
CAWSVGPNQETQYF